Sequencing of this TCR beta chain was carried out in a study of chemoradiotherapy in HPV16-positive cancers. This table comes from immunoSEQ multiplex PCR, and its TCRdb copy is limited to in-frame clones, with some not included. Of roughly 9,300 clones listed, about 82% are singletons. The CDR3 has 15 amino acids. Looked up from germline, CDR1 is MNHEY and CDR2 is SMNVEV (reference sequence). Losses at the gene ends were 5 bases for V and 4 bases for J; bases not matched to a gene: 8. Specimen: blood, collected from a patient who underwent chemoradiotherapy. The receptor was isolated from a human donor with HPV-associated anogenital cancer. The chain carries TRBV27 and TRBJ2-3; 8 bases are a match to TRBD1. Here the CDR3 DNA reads TGTGCCAGCAGTCATCAGGGGGCGCGAGCAGATACGCAGTATTTT. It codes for CASSHQGARADTQYF.